This T cell receptor beta chain was sequenced for a study of siplizumab effects on memory and regulatory T cells. Comment on this clone: The antigen is unknown.

TCRdb keeps only in-frame clones here, not all; method: immunoSEQ multiplex PCR. The repertoire holds 80,000 to 130,000 clones, with about 90% as singletons. Study conclusions and caveats: Alloreactive sequences tracing back to unstimulated CD4+ memory cells were significantly reduced by siplizumab. A minor fraction of alloreactive clones, and no more, mapped to unstimulated subsets. The study found that mappable alloreactive CD4+ clones averaged around 69% Treg-derived with siplizumab and more than 25% in controls. There appeared to be greater diversity in naive T cells than in memory cells, and naive T cells seemed major contributors to the alloresponse.

Germline V lookup: CDR1 SNHLY, CDR2 FYNNEI. This CDR3 contains 12 residues. Trimming took 6 bases from V and 7 from J, leaving 10 bases between them. Material for sequencing was Tregs sorted from blood. The V gene is TRBV2, the J gene TRBJ1-3; no definite D call. This TCR derives from a human donor in good health. The CDR3 reads CASRGIGNTIYF. Here the CDR3 DNA reads TGTGCCAGCAGGGGGATTGGGAACACCATATATTTT.